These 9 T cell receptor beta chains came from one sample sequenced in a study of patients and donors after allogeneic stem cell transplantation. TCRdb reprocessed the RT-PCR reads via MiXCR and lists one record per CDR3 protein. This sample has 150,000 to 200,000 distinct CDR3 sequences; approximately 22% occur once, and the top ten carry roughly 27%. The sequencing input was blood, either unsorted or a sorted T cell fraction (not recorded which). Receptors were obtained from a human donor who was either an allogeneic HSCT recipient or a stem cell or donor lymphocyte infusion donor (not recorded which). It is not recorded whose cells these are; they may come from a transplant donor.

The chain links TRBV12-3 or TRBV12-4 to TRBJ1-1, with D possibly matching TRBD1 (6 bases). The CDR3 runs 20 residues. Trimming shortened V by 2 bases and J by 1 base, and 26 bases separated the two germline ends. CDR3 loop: CASSLLGRFSGGRGNTEAFF. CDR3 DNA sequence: TGTGCCAGCAGTTTATTAGGACGTTTCTCCGGGGGGCGCGGGAACACTGAAGCTTTCTTT.

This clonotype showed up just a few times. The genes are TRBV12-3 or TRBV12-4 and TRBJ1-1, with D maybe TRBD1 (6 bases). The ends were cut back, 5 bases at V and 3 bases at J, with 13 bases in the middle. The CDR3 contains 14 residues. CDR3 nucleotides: TGTGCCAGCAGTACAGGGTTTCTGTACACTGAAGCTTTCTTT. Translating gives CASSTGFLYTEAFF.

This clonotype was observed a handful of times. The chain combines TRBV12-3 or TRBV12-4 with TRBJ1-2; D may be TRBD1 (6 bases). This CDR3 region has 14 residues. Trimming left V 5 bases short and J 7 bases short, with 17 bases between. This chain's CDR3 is CASSPGHSLGGYTF. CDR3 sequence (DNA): TGTGCCAGCAGTCCGGGACACAGCTTGGGTGGCTACACCTTC.

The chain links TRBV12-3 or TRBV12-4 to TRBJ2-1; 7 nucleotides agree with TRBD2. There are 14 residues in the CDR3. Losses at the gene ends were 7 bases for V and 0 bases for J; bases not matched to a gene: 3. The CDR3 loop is CASTERDSYNEQFF. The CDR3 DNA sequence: TGTGCCAGCACCGAGCGGGACTCCTACAATGAGCAGTTCTTC.

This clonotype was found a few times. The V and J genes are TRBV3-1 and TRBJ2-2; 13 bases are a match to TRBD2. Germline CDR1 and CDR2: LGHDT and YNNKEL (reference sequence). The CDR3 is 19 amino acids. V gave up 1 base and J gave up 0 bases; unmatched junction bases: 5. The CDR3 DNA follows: TGTGCCAGCAGCCAAGTACCTGGGACTAGCGGGACGAACACCGGGGAGCTGTTTTTT. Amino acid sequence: CASSQVPGTSGTNTGELFF.

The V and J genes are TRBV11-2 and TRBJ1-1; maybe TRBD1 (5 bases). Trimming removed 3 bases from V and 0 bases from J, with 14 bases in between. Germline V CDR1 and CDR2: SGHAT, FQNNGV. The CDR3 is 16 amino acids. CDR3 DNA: TGTGCCAGCAGCTTGGTTCCTCCAGGGATGAACACTGAAGCTTTCTTT. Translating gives CASSLVPPGMNTEAFF.

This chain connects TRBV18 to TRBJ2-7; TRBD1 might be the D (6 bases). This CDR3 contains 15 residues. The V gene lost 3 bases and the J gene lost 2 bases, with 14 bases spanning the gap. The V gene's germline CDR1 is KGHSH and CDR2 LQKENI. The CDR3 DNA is TGTGCCAGCTCACCTGCGAAACAGGGACCCTACGAGCAGTACTTC. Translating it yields CASSPAKQGPYEQYF.

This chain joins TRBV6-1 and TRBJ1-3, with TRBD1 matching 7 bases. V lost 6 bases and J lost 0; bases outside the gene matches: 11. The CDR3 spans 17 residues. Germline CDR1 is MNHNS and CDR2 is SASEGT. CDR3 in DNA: TGTGCCAGCAGCACACGGGGACAGCAACTCTCTGGAAACACCATATATTTT. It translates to CASSTRGQQLSGNTIYF.

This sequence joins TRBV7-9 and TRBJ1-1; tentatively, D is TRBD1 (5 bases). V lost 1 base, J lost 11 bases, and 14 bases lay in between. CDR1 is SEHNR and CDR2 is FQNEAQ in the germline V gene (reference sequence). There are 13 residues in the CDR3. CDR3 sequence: CASSLVDTGEAFF. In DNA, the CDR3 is TGTGCCAGCAGCTTAGTGGACACCGGGGAGGCTTTCTTT.